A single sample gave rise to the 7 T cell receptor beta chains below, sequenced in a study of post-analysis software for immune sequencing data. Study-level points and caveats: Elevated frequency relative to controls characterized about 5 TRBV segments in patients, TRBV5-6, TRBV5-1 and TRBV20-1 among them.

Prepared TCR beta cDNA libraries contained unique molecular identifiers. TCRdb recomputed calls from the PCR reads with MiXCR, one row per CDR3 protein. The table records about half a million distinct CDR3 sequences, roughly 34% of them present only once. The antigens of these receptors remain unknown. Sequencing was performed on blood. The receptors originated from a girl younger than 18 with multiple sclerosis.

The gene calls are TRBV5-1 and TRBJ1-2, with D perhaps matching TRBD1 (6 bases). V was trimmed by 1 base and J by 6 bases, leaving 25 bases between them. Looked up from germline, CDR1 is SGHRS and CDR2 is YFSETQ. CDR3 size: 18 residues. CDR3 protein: CASSLRGVFFAGSNGYTF. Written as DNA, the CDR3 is TGCGCCAGCAGCTTGAGGGGGGTTTTTTTTGCAGGTTCAAATGGCTACACCTTC.

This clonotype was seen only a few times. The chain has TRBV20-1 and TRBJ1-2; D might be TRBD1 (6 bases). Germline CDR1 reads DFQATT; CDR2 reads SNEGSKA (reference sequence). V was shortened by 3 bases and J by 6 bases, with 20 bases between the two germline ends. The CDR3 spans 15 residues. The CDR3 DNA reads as TGCAGTGCTAGGGGCGACAGGAGAAGGGTTGATGGCTACACCTTC. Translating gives CSARGDRRRVDGYTF.

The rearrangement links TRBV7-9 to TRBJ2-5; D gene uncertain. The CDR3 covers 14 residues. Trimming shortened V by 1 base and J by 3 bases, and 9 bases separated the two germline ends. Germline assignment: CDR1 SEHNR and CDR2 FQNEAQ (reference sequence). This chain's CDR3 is CASSLVGREETQYF. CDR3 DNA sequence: TGTGCCAGCAGCTTAGTGGGTCGGGAAGAGACCCAGTACTTC.

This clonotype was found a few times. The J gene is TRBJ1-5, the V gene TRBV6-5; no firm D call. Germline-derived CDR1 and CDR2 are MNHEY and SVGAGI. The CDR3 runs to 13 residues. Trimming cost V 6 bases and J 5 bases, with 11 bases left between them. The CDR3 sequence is CASRRNSDQPQHF. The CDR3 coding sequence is TGTGCCAGCAGGCGCAACAGTGATCAGCCCCAGCATTTT.

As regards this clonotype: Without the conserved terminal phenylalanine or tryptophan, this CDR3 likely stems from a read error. CDR3 nucleotide sequence: TGTGCCAGCACCACCTCCTTCCGGGGAATCAATGAGCAGTTCGTC. It codes for CASTTSFRGINEQFV. This sequence joins TRBV28 and TRBJ2-1, with D tentatively TRBD2 (5 bases). The germline gives CDR1 MDHEN, CDR2 SYDVKM. Trimming removed 7 bases from V and 6 bases from J, with 19 bases in between. The CDR3 sequence is 15 residues long.

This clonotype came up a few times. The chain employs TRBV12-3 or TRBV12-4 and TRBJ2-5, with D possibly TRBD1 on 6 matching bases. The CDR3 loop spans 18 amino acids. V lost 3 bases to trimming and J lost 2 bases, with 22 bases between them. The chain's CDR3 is CASSFYPERDKAQETQYF. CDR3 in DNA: TGTGCCAGCAGTTTTTACCCTGAGAGGGACAAGGCTCAAGAGACCCAGTACTTC.

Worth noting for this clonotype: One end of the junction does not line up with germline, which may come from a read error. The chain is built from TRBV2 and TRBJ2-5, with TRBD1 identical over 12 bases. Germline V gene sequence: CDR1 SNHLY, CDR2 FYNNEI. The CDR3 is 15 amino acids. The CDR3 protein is CVSSRGQGAWETQYF. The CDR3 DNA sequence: TGTGTCAGCAGTCGGGGACAGGGGGCGTGGGAGACCCAGTACTTC.